This T cell receptor beta chain was recovered during a study of a mutant IDH1 vaccine in newly diagnosed glioma. Whole-study context: Sex among treated patients split approximately 62% male, roughly 38% female; mean age was approximately 40 years.

The CDR3 runs 15 residues. Germline V gene sequence: CDR1 SGHRS, CDR2 YFSETQ. Between the trimmed V and J ends, which lost 1 base and 1 base, there was a span of 11 bases. This sample's time point: week 5, during vaccination. Each dose delivered 300 ug of mutant IDH1 20-mer peptide subcutaneously with imiquimod. As to this clone: Antigen specificity is unknown.

Using immunoSEQ multiplex PCR, the repertoire was profiled, and TCRdb retains in-frame clones only, with some absent. The sample shows around 56,000 clones, around 81% of them seen only once. Sequenced material: PBMCs, taken from a glioma patient whose treatment included an IDH1 peptide vaccine. This receptor was taken from a man aged 25 to 40 with glioma. V is TRBV5-1 and J is TRBJ2-5; D perhaps matches TRBD1 (6 bases). The CDR3 loop is CASSLRQGSQETQYF. The CDR3 DNA follows: TGCGCCAGCAGCTTGAGGCAGGGGTCCCAAGAGACCCAGTACTTC.